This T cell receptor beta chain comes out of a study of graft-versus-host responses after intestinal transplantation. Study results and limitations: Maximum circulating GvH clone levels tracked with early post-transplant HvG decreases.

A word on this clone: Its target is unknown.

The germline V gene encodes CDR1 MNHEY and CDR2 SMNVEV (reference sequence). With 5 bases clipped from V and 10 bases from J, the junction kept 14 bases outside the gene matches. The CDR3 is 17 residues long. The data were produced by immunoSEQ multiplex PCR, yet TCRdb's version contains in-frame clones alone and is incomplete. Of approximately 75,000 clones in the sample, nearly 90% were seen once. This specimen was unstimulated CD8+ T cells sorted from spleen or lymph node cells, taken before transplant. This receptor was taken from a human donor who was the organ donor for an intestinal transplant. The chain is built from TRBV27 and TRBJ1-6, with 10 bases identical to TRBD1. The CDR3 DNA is TGTGCCAGCAGTAAGGACAGGGGGGCCCTCCGTGGGTCACCCCTCCACTTT. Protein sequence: CASSKDRGALRGSPLHF.